This paragraph reports one T cell receptor beta chain. Its target is unknown. The data were obtained in a study of shared clonotypes between healthy human individuals. As defined, naive CD8 cells were CD45RO-negative and positively selected for CCR7, with terminally differentiated effector memory CD45RA+ cells excluded. The run depth of the assay was deep. Method: immunoSEQ multiplex PCR; TCRdb's copy keeps in-frame clones and lacks some. This table has around 2.1 million clones, about 92% appearing once. The CDR3 is made up of 14 amino acids. From germline, CDR1 is PRHDT and CDR2 FYEKMQ (reference sequence). The ends were cut back, 5 bases at V and 1 base at J, with 11 bases in the middle. Study outcomes and limitations: What naive subsets generally showed was a larger estimated richness than memory subsets showed. Clonotype sharing among donors was expected to depend on sequencing depth.

This sequence was found in a man younger than 30 in good health. Some clones in this sample may be carry-over from other donors' samples. The V gene is TRBV13, the J gene TRBJ1-1; D is unclear. The sequenced material came from naive CD8+ T cells from PBMCs. CDR3 nucleotide sequence: TGTGCCAGCAGCCCCCCCGCACCGAACACTGAAGCTTTCTTT. Translated, it gives CASSPPAPNTEAFF.